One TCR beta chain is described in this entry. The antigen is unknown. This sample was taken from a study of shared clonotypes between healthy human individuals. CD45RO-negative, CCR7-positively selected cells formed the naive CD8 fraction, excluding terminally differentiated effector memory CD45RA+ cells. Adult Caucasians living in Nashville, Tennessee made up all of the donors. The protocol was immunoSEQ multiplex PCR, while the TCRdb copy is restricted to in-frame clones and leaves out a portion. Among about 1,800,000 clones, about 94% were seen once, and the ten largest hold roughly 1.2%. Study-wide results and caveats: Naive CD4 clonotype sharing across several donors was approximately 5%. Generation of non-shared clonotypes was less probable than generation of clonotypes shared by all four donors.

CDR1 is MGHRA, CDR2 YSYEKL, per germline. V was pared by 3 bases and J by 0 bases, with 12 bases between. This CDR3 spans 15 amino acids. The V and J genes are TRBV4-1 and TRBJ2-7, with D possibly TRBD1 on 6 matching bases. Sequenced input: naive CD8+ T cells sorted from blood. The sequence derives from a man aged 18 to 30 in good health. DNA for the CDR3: TGCGCCAGCAGCCACCGGGACACGTACTCCTACGAGCAGTACTTC. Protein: CASSHRDTYSYEQYF.